What follows are 4 T cell receptor beta chains derived from one specimen sequenced in a study of technical replicates of blood from a handful of donors. Data came from immunoSEQ multiplex PCR; TCRdb stores just in-frame clones and leaves some out. The sample holds around 76,000 clones, 98% seen once. Sequenced: T cells isolated from PBMCs. The receptor set was obtained from a human donor in good health.

J is TRBJ1-5 and V is TRBV7-9; 7 bases map to TRBD1. With 7 bases clipped from V and 4 bases from J, the junction kept 22 bases outside the gene matches. The germline V gene encodes CDR1 SEHNR and CDR2 FQNEAQ (reference sequence). The CDR3 extends over 19 amino acids. For the CDR3, the DNA is TGTGCCAGCACCTTTTCCTCCCCAATGACAGGGTGGGAAAATCAGCCCCAGCATTTT. Translation: CASTFSSPMTGWENQPQHF.

The chain combines TRBV12-5 with TRBJ1-2, with TRBD1 as a possible D gene (5 bases). The germline gives CDR1 LGHNT, CDR2 FRNRAP. The CDR3 extends over 15 amino acids. The germline V and J ends were trimmed by 5 bases and 4 bases, with 17 bases remaining between them. Here the CDR3 DNA reads TGTGCTAGTGGTACGGGGCGGGGAAAGACCTATGGCTACACCTTC. As protein: CASGTGRGKTYGYTF.

CDR3 in amino acids: CASSLDRTYEQYF. The CDR3 nucleotides read TGTGCCAGCAGCTTAGACAGGACCTACGAGCAGTACTTC. The V gene is TRBV9, the J gene TRBJ2-7; D possibly corresponds to TRBD1 (6 bases). The V end was cut by 4 bases, the J end by 2 bases, with 10 bases between. This CDR3 region has 13 residues. Germline loops: CDR1 SGDLS, CDR2 YYNGEE.

V gene TRBV29-1 combines with J gene TRBJ1-1; tentative D call: TRBD1 (5 bases). The CDR3 totals 12 residues. Germline CDR1 and CDR2: SQVTM and ANQGSEA. V was clipped by 5 bases and J by 4 bases, with 11 bases between them. The CDR3 nucleotides are TGCAGCGTTTTAGGGCAGGGCACTGAAGCTTTCTTT. Translated, it gives CSVLGQGTEAFF. The entire variable domain, with the rest obtained from reference TRBV29-1 and TRBJ1-1, is as follows: SAVISQKPSRDICQRGTSLTIQCQVDSQVTMMFWYRQQPGQSLTLIATANQGSEATYESGFVIDKFPISRPNLTFSTLTVSNMSPEDSSIYLCSVLGQGTEAFFGQGTRLTVV.